This record looks at one T cell receptor beta chain sequence and its context. The germline CDR1 and CDR2 sequences are SEHNR and FQNEAQ (reference sequence). The CDR3 contains 17 residues. V was pared by 7 bases and J by 0 bases, with 21 bases between. The sample comes from a study of blood T cell repertoires in COVID-19. Across the whole study: The United States, Italy and Spain were the sources of the acute and convalescent COVID-19 samples.

Original handling: Counts of nucleated cells, estimated from reference gene primer amplification, were obtained. The method was immunoSEQ multiplex PCR; TCRdb's version includes in-frame clones alone and lacks a portion of them. That table gives V, J and clone size, and the DNA gave D and trimming. This sample has approximately 500,000 clones; approximately 87% occur once, and the top ten carry 1.8%. Material: PBMCs or T cells enriched from blood (not recorded which). The genes are TRBV7-9 and TRBJ1-1; D gene uncertain. The receptor's source is a woman aged 40 to 50 who had recovered from COVID-19. The DNA of the CDR3 is TGTGCCAGCAAGCTAGATGGCGGAAGAGCCATGAACACTGAAGCTTTCTTT. This gives the protein CASKLDGGRAMNTEAFF.